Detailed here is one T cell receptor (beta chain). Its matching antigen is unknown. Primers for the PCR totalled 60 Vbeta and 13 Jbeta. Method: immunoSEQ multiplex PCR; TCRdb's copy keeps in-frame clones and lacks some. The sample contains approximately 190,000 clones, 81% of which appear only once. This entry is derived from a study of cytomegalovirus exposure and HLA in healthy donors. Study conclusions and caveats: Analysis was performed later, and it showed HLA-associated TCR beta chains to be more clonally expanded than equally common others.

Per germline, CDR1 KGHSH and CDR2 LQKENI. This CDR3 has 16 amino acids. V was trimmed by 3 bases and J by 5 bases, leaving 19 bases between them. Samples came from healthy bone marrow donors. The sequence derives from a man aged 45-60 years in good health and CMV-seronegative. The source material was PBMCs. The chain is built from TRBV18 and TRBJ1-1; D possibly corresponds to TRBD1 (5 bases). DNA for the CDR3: TGTGCCAGCTCACCGATCCCTGACGGGGGGAGAACTGAAGCTTTCTTT. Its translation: CASSPIPDGGRTEAFF.